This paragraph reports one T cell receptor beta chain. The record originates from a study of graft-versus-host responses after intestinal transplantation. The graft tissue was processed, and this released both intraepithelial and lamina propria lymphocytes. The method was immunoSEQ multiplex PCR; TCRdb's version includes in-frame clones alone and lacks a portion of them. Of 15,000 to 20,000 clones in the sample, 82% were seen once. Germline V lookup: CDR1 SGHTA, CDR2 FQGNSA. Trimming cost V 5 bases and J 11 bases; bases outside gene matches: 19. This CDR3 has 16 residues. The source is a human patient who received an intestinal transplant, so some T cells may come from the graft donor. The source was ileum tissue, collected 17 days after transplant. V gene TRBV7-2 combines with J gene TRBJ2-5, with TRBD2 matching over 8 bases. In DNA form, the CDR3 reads TGTGCCAGCAGCACACGGCCGGGACTAGTTGTGGGGGAGCAGTACTTC. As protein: CASSTRPGLVVGEQYF.